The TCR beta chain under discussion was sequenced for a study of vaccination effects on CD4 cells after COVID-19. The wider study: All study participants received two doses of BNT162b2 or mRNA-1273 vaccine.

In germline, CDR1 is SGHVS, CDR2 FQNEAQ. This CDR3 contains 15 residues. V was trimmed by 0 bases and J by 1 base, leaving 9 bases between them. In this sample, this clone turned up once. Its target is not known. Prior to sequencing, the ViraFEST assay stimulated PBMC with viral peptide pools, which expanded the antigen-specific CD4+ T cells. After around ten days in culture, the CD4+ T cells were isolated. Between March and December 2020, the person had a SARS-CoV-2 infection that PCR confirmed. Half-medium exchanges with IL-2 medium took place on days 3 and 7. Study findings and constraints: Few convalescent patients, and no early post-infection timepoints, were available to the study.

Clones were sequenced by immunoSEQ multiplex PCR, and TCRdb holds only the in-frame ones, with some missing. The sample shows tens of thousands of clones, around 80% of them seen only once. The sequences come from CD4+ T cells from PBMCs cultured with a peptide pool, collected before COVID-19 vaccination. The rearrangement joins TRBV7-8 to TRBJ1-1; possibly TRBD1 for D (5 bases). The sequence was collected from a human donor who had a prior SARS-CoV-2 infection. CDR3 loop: CASSLAGVKNTEAFF. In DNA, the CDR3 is TGTGCCAGCAGCTTAGCGGGGGTCAAGAACACTGAAGCTTTCTTT.